This TCR beta chain was sequenced during a study of read filtering for tumor transcriptome and immune sequencing. On the study more broadly: TCR-mapped reads were about 3.5 to 10.27 million with IR-seq versus roughly 75 to 1,400 with RNA-seq.

There are many counts of this clonotype. Its antigen is not known. Losses at the gene ends were 7 bases for V and 2 bases for J; bases not matched to a gene: 9. Germline CDR1 and CDR2: KGHSH and LQKENI. The CDR3 spans 15 residues. Overall study results and limits: In IR-seq, single-read clonotypes were about 80% of clonotypes but around 3.2% of reads. Without single-read clonotypes, shared clonotype proportions correlated more between IR-seq and RNA-seq. IR-seq captured clonotypes deeper and more reliably than RNA-seq.

This library used around 0.4 ug RNA and molecular barcoded adaptors spanning alpha/delta and beta/gamma chains. TCRdb ran MiXCR on the reads and lists one entry per CDR3 protein. The data show approximately 150,000 distinct CDR3 sequences, about 12% seen once. This TCR was recovered from a donor at least 40 years old with multiple myeloma. The sample comprised a population of CD138-negative cells sorted from bone marrow. This chain uses TRBV18 with TRBJ2-3; 7 positions match TRBD2. The CDR3, as DNA: TGTGCCAGCTGCCCGACAGCGGGATTCACAGATACGCAGTATTTT. It specifies CASCPTAGFTDTQYF. Combining the CDR3 with reference TRBV18 and TRBJ2-3 gives the whole variable domain NAGVMQNPRHLVRRRGQEARLRCSPMKGHSHVYWYRQLPEEGLKFMVYLQKENIIDESGMPKERFSAEFPKEGPSILRIQQVVRGDSAAYFCASCPTAGFTDTQYFGPGTRLTVL.